These 29 T cell receptor beta chains share one sample of origin, sequenced in a study of CD8 T cells in Susac syndrome. An amount of RNA that ranged from roughly 0.45 to 1 ug was reverse transcribed with random hexamers. TCRdb re-derived calls from the immunoSEQ multiplex PCR reads in MiXCR, one entry per CDR3 protein. The repertoire has approximately 70,000 distinct CDR3 sequences, 85% to 95% of them found once; the top ten carry 0.2% to 0.3%. Sequencing used CD8+ T cells from PBMCs. The receptor source for this set is a human donor in good health.

This clonotype was recorded once. The chain carries TRBV19 and TRBJ1-5, with D unresolved. V shed 3 bases and J shed 2 bases, with 8 bases lying between them. This CDR3 region has 14 residues. Germline V gene data show CDR1 as LNHDA and CDR2 as SQIVND (reference sequence). The CDR3, as DNA: TGTGCCAGTAGTATCGGTGCCGGCAATCAGCCCCAGCATTTT. The encoded protein is CASSIGAGNQPQHF.

The CDR3 nucleotides are TGTGCCAGCAGTCCCGGACGGAGCTACGAGCAGTACTTC. Translating it yields CASSPGRSYEQYF. V gene TRBV28 combines with J gene TRBJ2-7; D unclear. Germline CDR1 MDHEN, CDR2 SYDVKM. The CDR3 has 13 residues. Trimming cost V 5 bases and J 3 bases, with 11 bases left between them.

The genes are TRBV7-3 and TRBJ2-5; D is unclear. Trimming removed 2 bases from V and 2 bases from J, with 12 bases in between. The CDR3 length is 15 residues. Germline-derived CDR1 and CDR2 are SGHTA and FQGTGA. CDR3 sequence (DNA): TGTGCCAGCAGCTTATTTTCGAGTTCTCAAGAGACCCAGTACTTC. As protein: CASSLFSSSQETQYF.

The J gene is TRBJ2-2, the V gene TRBV30; D might be TRBD2 (6 bases). Germline CDR1 is GTSNPN and CDR2 is SVGIG (reference sequence). The V end lost 4 bases, the J end lost 6 bases, and 12 bases lay between the germline ends. The CDR3 has 13 residues. Here the CDR3 reads CAWNFGGAGELFF. In DNA form, the CDR3 reads TGTGCCTGGAATTTCGGAGGGGCCGGGGAGCTGTTTTTT.

The rearrangement uses TRBV5-6 and TRBJ2-1; D is possibly TRBD1 (6 bases). The V and J ends lost 7 bases and 3 bases respectively, with 23 bases between them. Per germline, CDR1 SGHDT and CDR2 YYEEEE. This CDR3 is built from 17 residues. CDR3 amino acids: CASHTLTSTGLYNEQFF. The CDR3, as DNA: TGTGCCAGCCATACCCTCACCTCTACAGGGCTCTACAATGAGCAGTTCTTC.

This chain links TRBV5-1 with TRBJ1-1, with D tentatively TRBD1 (5 bases). This CDR3 is 13 amino acids long. The germline gives CDR1 SGHRS, CDR2 YFSETQ. Trimming left V 2 bases short and J 7 bases short, with 12 bases between. CDR3 bases: TGCGCCAGCAGCTTTACAGGTGGAGGTGAAGCTTTCTTT. This sequence encodes CASSFTGGGEAFF.

The CDR3 loop is CASSWEEPTEAFF. The DNA for the CDR3 is TGTGCCAGCAGTTGGGAGGAGCCCACTGAAGCTTTCTTT. The V call is TRBV6-6, the J call TRBJ1-1; D remains unclear. With 4 bases removed from V and 4 bases from J, the gap between germline ends came to 10 bases. The germline V gene has CDR1 MNHNY and CDR2 SVGAGI (reference sequence). The CDR3 totals 13 residues.

This clonotype appeared a single time. The rearrangement uses TRBV6-5 and TRBJ2-5, with 7 nucleotides matching TRBD1. The germline gives CDR1 MNHEY, CDR2 SVGAGI. The CDR3 consists of 15 residues. J gave up 4 bases and V 6 bases, and 11 bases lay outside the gene matches. The CDR3, as DNA: TGTGCCAGCAGCCCGACAGGGAATTGGCGAGAGACCCAGTACTTC. This codes for CASSPTGNWRETQYF.

The gene calls are TRBV6-5 and TRBJ2-2; the match to TRBD1 covers 7 bases. Germline CDR1 is MNHEY and CDR2 is SVGAGI. V dropped 5 bases and J dropped 6; count of bases not matched to a gene: 9. This CDR3 has 15 amino acids. The CDR3 coding sequence is TGTGCCAGCAGTCCGAAGACAGGGTCCCCCGGGGAGCTGTTTTTT. Encoded protein: CASSPKTGSPGELFF.

The V call is TRBV4-1, the J call TRBJ1-1; 7 bases are a match to TRBD1. V was pared by 0 bases and J by 0 bases, with 4 bases of the junction left unmatched. This CDR3 region has 16 residues. Looked up from germline, CDR1 is MGHRA and CDR2 is YSYEKL. CDR3 sequence: CASSQDPGGVNTEAFF. The CDR3 nucleotides read TGCGCCAGCAGCCAAGATCCAGGGGGAGTGAACACTGAAGCTTTCTTT.

The genes are TRBV25-1 and TRBJ1-1; 9 bases agree with TRBD1. Germline V gene data show CDR1 as MGHDK and CDR2 as SYGVNS. CDR3 length: 17 amino acids. V lost 5 bases to trimming and J lost 1 base; unmatched junction nucleotides: 11. CDR3 DNA: TGTGCCAGCAGTCCTTGGGGGACAGGGAGGGCGAACACTGAAGCTTTCTTT. Its protein is CASSPWGTGRANTEAFF.

V is TRBV4-3 and J is TRBJ2-1, with unresolved D. Per germline, CDR1 LGHNA and CDR2 YSLEER. The CDR3 contains 13 residues. V was trimmed by 0 bases and J by 4 bases, leaving 4 bases between them. The CDR3 sequence: CASSQDDYNEQFF. The CDR3 DNA follows: TGCGCCAGCAGCCAAGACGATTACAATGAGCAGTTCTTC.

The V gene is TRBV7-9, the J gene TRBJ2-2; 8 nucleotides agree with TRBD2. V was clipped by 5 bases and J by 7 bases; unmatched bases: 15. Germline-derived CDR1 and CDR2 are SEHNR and FQNEAQ (reference sequence). This CDR3 comprises 17 residues. This CDR3 reads CASSPGPGLGGDGELFF. CDR3 nucleotide sequence: TGTGCCAGCAGCCCAGGACCGGGACTAGGGGGAGACGGGGAGCTGTTTTTT. Full variable domain (missing parts from reference TRBV7-9 and TRBJ2-2): DTGVSQNPRHKITKRGQNVTFRCDPISEHNRLYWYRQTLGQGPEFLTYFQNEAQLEKSRLLSDRFSAERPKGSFSTLEIQRTEQGDSAMYLCASSPGPGLGGDGELFFGEGSRLTVL.

The chain employs TRBV23-1 and TRBJ2-5; D gene uncertain. TRBV23-1 is treated as an ORF (open reading frame) with a function not yet certain. This CDR3 is 11 amino acids long. Trimming took 8 bases from V and 9 from J, leaving 13 bases between them. CDR3 nucleotide sequence: TGCGCCAGCCGAACTCTTGAGGCCCAGTACTTC. Amino acids: CASRTLEAQYF.

A note on this clonotype: The junction and the germline gene differ at one end; a read error may be behind it. The V call is TRBV2, the J call TRBJ2-5; D may be TRBD1 (6 bases). The germline V gene encodes CDR1 SNHLY and CDR2 FYNNEI. The CDR3 runs to 13 residues. The CDR3 loop reads CASEGHHQETQYF. The CDR3 coding sequence is TGTGCCAGCGAGGGACACCACCAGGAGACCCAGTACTTC.

This clonotype was seen once. The chain employs TRBV29-1 and TRBJ2-2; a weak D match, TRBD1 (6 bases). Germline CDR1 SQVTM, CDR2 ANQGSEA. CDR3 size: 14 residues. V lost 2 bases and J lost 2, with 9 bases in between. The CDR3 sequence: CSVEPGVNTGELFF. The CDR3 DNA is TGCAGCGTTGAACCAGGGGTTAACACCGGGGAGCTGTTTTTT.

This chain connects TRBV13 to TRBJ2-5; D uncertain. CDR1 and CDR2 (germline): PRHDT, FYEKMQ (reference sequence). CDR3 length: 13 residues. Trimming shortened V by 5 bases and J by 7 bases, and 14 bases separated the two germline ends. The CDR3 DNA sequence: TGTGCCAGCAGCCCAGCGAAGTTTGGGACCCAGTACTTC. Encoded protein: CASSPAKFGTQYF.

This chain joins TRBV4-3 and TRBJ1-5; D is uncertain. This CDR3 spans 16 amino acids. V was trimmed by 0 bases and J by 4 bases, leaving 13 bases between them. Germline V gene sequence: CDR1 LGHNA, CDR2 YSLEER. This CDR3 reads CASSQDIGQINQPQHF. In nucleotides, the CDR3 is TGCGCCAGCAGCCAAGATATTGGGCAGATTAATCAGCCCCAGCATTTT.

V is TRBV4-3 and J is TRBJ1-1; D unresolved. The ends were cut back, 4 bases at V and 1 base at J, with 13 bases in the middle. CDR3 length: 15 residues. The germline gives CDR1 LGHNA, CDR2 YSLEER. CDR3: CASSRGGGENTEAFF. DNA for the CDR3: TGCGCCAGCAGCCGAGGTGGTGGAGAGAACACTGAAGCTTTCTTT.

J is TRBJ2-5 and V is TRBV19; 9 bases line up with TRBD1. After removal of 5 bases from V and 5 bases from J, the junction contained 3 bases not matched to a gene. There are 13 residues in the CDR3. CDR1 and CDR2 from the germline V gene are LNHDA and SQIVND (reference sequence). This chain's CDR3 is CASSEDRGETQYF. CDR3 nucleotides: TGTGCCAGTAGTGAGGACAGGGGCGAGACCCAGTACTTC.

This chain connects TRBV12-3 or TRBV12-4 to TRBJ2-7; D is possibly TRBD1 or TRBD2 (5 bases each). There are 12 residues in the CDR3. Trimming left V 7 bases short and J 0 bases short, with 7 bases between. CDR3 residues: CASTGGSYEQYF. The CDR3 coding sequence is TGTGCCAGCACTGGGGGCTCCTACGAGCAGTACTTC.

The V gene is TRBV28, the J gene TRBJ2-3, with 7 bases identical to TRBD2. V lost 3 bases, J lost 3 bases, and 3 bases stayed unmatched. Germline CDR1 MDHEN, CDR2 SYDVKM. This CDR3 is 14 amino acids long. The CDR3 sequence: CASSLGRDTDTQYF. The CDR3, as DNA: TGTGCCAGCAGTTTGGGGAGGGATACAGATACGCAGTATTTT.

This rearrangement joins TRBV12-3 or TRBV12-4 to TRBJ2-2, with D perhaps being TRBD1 or TRBD2 (5 bases each). The V end lost 5 bases, the J end lost 4 bases, and 11 bases lay between the germline ends. CDR3 length equals 14 residues. The chain's CDR3 is CASSLVGVTGELFF. CDR3 bases: TGTGCCAGCAGTCTAGTGGGGGTCACCGGGGAGCTGTTTTTT.

This rearrangement joins TRBV2 to TRBJ1-1; 7 nucleotides align to TRBD1. The CDR3 spans 12 residues. After removal of 7 bases from V and 5 bases from J, the junction contained 4 bases not matched to a gene. Germline V CDR1 and CDR2: SNHLY, FYNNEI. CDR3 DNA sequence: TGTGCCAGCAACCAGGGGGTGACTGAAGCTTTCTTT. Amino acid sequence: CASNQGVTEAFF. Looking up the rest from reference TRBV2 and TRBJ1-1 gives the full variable domain: EPEVTQTPSHQVTQMGQEVILRCVPISNHLYFYWYRQILGQKVEFLVSFYNNEISEKSEIFDDQFSVERPDGSNFTLKIRSTKLEDSAMYFCASNQGVTEAFFGQGTRLTVV.

This clonotype has just one count. The V call is TRBV7-6, the J call TRBJ1-6; the D is unclear. This CDR3 comprises 12 residues. Per the germline V gene, CDR1 is SGHVS and CDR2 is FNYEAQ. With 3 bases removed from V and 6 bases from J, the gap between germline ends came to 3 bases. Here the CDR3 reads CASSLANSPLHF. CDR3 in DNA: TGTGCCAGCAGCTTGGCTAATTCACCCCTCCACTTT.

This clonotype has a single count. The chain couples TRBV4-1 to TRBJ2-7, with 12 bases lining up with TRBD1. CDR1 is MGHRA and CDR2 is YSYEKL in the germline V gene. The CDR3 runs to 14 residues. Unmatched junction bases numbered 3, after V lost 3 bases and J lost 6 bases. The CDR3 DNA follows: TGCGCCAGCAGCCAGGGACAGGGGGCGGGCGAGCAGTACGTC. Protein sequence: CASSQGQGAGEQYV.

The chain recombines TRBV6-5 with TRBJ1-5; D uncertain. V lost 5 bases and J 1 base, leaving 6 bases between the germline ends. This CDR3 is built from 13 residues. Per the germline V gene, CDR1 is MNHEY and CDR2 is SVGAGI. The CDR3 reads CASSPASNQPQHF. The CDR3 bases are TGTGCCAGCAGTCCGGCAAGCAATCAGCCCCAGCATTTT.

The V gene is TRBV14, the J gene TRBJ2-3, with D uncertain. This CDR3 has 14 amino acids. Trimming stripped 3 bases from V and 3 bases from J, with 10 bases between. Germline CDR1 is SGHDN and CDR2 is FVKESK. The CDR3 here is CASSQVLRTDTQYF. The CDR3 DNA is TGTGCCAGCAGCCAGGTGTTGCGGACAGATACGCAGTATTTT.

The V and J genes are TRBV7-9 and TRBJ1-1; TRBD1 aligns across 9 bases. The CDR3 extends over 13 amino acids. The V gene's germline CDR1 is SEHNR and CDR2 FQNEAQ (reference sequence). V shed 5 bases and J 5 bases; nucleotides not matched to a gene: 3. CDR3 sequence reads: CASSADRGTEAFF. CDR3 in DNA: TGTGCCAGCAGCGCGGACAGGGGAACTGAAGCTTTCTTT. Filled out from reference TRBV7-9 and TRBJ1-1, the complete variable domain reads DTGVSQNPRHKITKRGQNVTFRCDPISEHNRLYWYRQTLGQGPEFLTYFQNEAQLEKSRLLSDRFSAERPKGSFSTLEIQRTEQGDSAMYLCASSADRGTEAFFGQGTRLTVV.